A single sample is the source of the 18 T cell receptor beta chains below, sequenced in a study of shared clonotypes between healthy human individuals. Profiled with immunoSEQ multiplex PCR; TCRdb holds only in-frame clones, not every one. This table has about 1 million clones, about 75% appearing once. Sequencing was done on a sample of memory CD4+ T cells sorted from blood. Subset reported: CD45RA-negative fraction. The receptor source for this set is a man younger than 35 in good health.

The CDR3 here is CASSEWSNQPQHF. The CDR3 DNA follows: TGTGCCAGTAGCGAATGGAGCAATCAGCCCCAGCATTTT. The chain recombines TRBV19 with TRBJ1-5; D call uncertain. Germline CDR1 and CDR2: LNHDA and SQIVND (reference sequence). This CDR3 has 13 amino acids. V was shortened by 6 bases and J by 1 base, with 7 bases between the two germline ends.

The chain links TRBV7-2 to TRBJ2-7, with 9 bases identical to TRBD1. CDR1 and CDR2 (germline): SGHTA, FQGNSA. This CDR3 has 17 residues. Germline trimming cut 1 base from V and 7 bases from J; bases unmatched to any gene: 14. DNA for the CDR3: TGTGCCAGCAGCTTAGGAACCGGGGGACAGGGTCGTCGGGAGCAGTACTTC. This gives the protein CASSLGTGGQGRREQYF. The full variable domain, completed using reference TRBV7-2 and TRBJ2-7, is GAGVSQSPSNKVTEKGKDVELRCDPISGHTALYWYRQSLGQGLEFLIYFQGNSAPDKSGLPSDRFSAERTGGSVSTLTIQRTQQEDSAVYLCASSLGTGGQGRREQYFGPGTRLTVT.

This clone was seen more than once but under ten times. This rearrangement joins TRBV6-1 to TRBJ2-7, with a weak D call TRBD2 (5 bases). There are 11 residues in the CDR3. V dropped 4 bases and J dropped 10 bases, with 11 bases sitting between them. Germline V lookup: CDR1 MNHNS, CDR2 SASEGT. The CDR3 loop is CASSASGKQYF. CDR3 DNA sequence: TGTGCCAGCAGTGCTTCCGGGAAACAGTACTTC.

This clone came up a few times. This chain joins TRBV15 and TRBJ1-5; D not resolved. Germline assignment: CDR1 LNHNV and CDR2 YYDKDF (reference sequence). Trimming took off 3 bases at V and 3 bases at J, with 9 bases between the two ends. CDR3 size: 14 residues. The CDR3 here is CATSRGQHNQPQHF. The CDR3 region has the DNA TGTGCCACCAGCAGGGGTCAACACAATCAGCCCCAGCATTTT.

V and J are TRBV7-2 and TRBJ2-1; the match to TRBD2 covers 9 bases. The CDR3 length is 15 residues. Germline assignment: CDR1 SGHTA and CDR2 FQGNSA. V lost 5 bases and J lost 8; bases outside the gene matches: 10. The CDR3 loop is CASSQAGGPLDEQFF. In DNA, the CDR3 is TGTGCCAGCAGCCAAGCGGGAGGCCCCTTGGATGAGCAGTTCTTC.

J is TRBJ2-3 and V is TRBV4-1; 10 bases match TRBD2. Germline V gives CDR1 MGHRA, CDR2 YSYEKL. This CDR3 comprises 18 residues. V trimming: 1 base; J trimming: 6 bases; junction bases outside the gene matches: 13. DNA for the CDR3: TGCGCCAGCAGCCAAGTAGGGTCAGCGGGAGGGCCATCCGATACGCAGTATTTT. Its translation: CASSQVGSAGGPSDTQYF.

The CDR3 DNA reads as TGTGCCTGGAGTTCGGCTAGCGTCCGCAATGAGCAGTTCTTC. The encoded protein is CAWSSASVRNEQFF. The chain uses TRBV30 and TRBJ2-1, with D maybe TRBD2 (6 bases). The V and J ends lost 2 bases and 6 bases respectively, with 14 bases between them. The germline V gene encodes CDR1 GTSNPN and CDR2 SVGIG (reference sequence). The CDR3 consists of 14 residues.

The gene calls are TRBV4-1 and TRBJ2-1; 9 bases are shared with TRBD1. Germline V lookup: CDR1 MGHRA, CDR2 YSYEKL. Trimming cost V 4 bases and J 15 bases; bases outside gene matches: 4. The CDR3 loop spans 11 amino acids. The DNA of the CDR3 is TGCGCCAGCAGCCCCGGACAGGGGAGGTTCTTC. It yields the protein CASSPGQGRFF.

Details on this clone: Other DNA variants within this sample encode the same CDR3. The chain uses TRBV11-2 and TRBJ2-7; 9 bases fit TRBD1. The germline CDR1 and CDR2 sequences are SGHAT and FQNNGV. The CDR3 contains 14 residues. The J segment lost 3 bases and the V segment lost 4 bases, leaving 4 bases of the junction unmatched. CDR3 loop: CASSSGTGLYEQYF. In DNA form, the CDR3 reads TGTGCCAGCAGCTCCGGGACAGGGCTCTACGAGCAGTACTTC.

The V gene is TRBV7-8, the J gene TRBJ2-5, with D uncertain. Trimming shortened V by 5 bases and J by 5 bases, and 9 bases separated the two germline ends. CDR1 is SGHVS and CDR2 is FQNEAQ in the germline V gene. The CDR3 has 12 residues. The CDR3 spells CASSPSRETQYF. For the CDR3, the DNA is TGTGCCAGCAGCCCTAGTAGGGAGACCCAGTACTTC.

This clone was detected only a few times. The J gene is TRBJ2-3, the V gene TRBV28; the D is unclear. The CDR3 runs 15 residues. Trimming cost V 4 bases and J 0 bases, with 11 bases left between them. The germline CDR1 and CDR2 sequences are MDHEN and SYDVKM. DNA for the CDR3: TGTGCCAGCAGTTCAGTAAGGTCCAGCACAGATACGCAGTATTTT. It specifies CASSSVRSSTDTQYF.

The V gene is TRBV27, the J gene TRBJ1-1; D is uncertain. V was shortened by 2 bases and J by 1 base, with 8 bases between the two germline ends. CDR1 is MNHEY, CDR2 SMNVEV, per germline (reference sequence). The CDR3 runs 14 residues. CDR3 sequence reads: CASSLGLGNTEAFF. The DNA for the CDR3 is TGTGCCAGCAGTTTAGGGTTGGGGAACACTGAAGCTTTCTTT.

The rearrangement uses TRBV2 and TRBJ2-3; 7 nucleotides match TRBD2. The J segment lost 4 bases and the V segment lost 6 bases, leaving 13 bases of the junction unmatched. The germline CDR1 and CDR2 sequences are SNHLY and FYNNEI. This CDR3 has 16 residues. The DNA of the CDR3 is TGTGCCAGCAGACAAACTAGCGCCTCCTGGGCAGATACGCAGTATTTT. This encodes CASRQTSASWADTQYF.

The chain carries TRBV6-1 and TRBJ2-7, with D perhaps matching TRBD1 or TRBD2 (5 bases each). V lost 8 bases and J lost 0, with 14 bases in between. Germline values: CDR1 MNHNS, CDR2 SASEGT. The CDR3 runs to 14 residues. The CDR3 coding sequence is TGTGCCAGCTTCCCGGGACGGGACTCCTACGAGCAGTACTTC. As protein: CASFPGRDSYEQYF.

About this clone: Just one base apart from a much larger clone, this may be a read error. This sample includes further DNA sequences coding for the same CDR3. The rearrangement links TRBV6-4 to TRBJ2-3; TRBD2 aligns across 11 bases. From germline, CDR1 is MRHNA and CDR2 SNTAGT. The junction had 2 bases not matched to a gene; V was cut back by 0 bases and J by 6 bases. The CDR3 is 15 residues long. CDR3 sequence reads: CASSDSSGGADTQYF. Here the CDR3 DNA reads TGTGCCAGCAGTGACTCTAGCGGGGGGGCGGATACGCAGTATTTT.

This rearrangement joins TRBV7-2 to TRBJ2-2; perhaps TRBD2 as D (6 bases). The V gene's germline CDR1 is SGHTA and CDR2 FQGNSA. Trimming removed 5 bases from V and 6 bases from J, with 7 bases in between. The CDR3 runs 12 residues. CDR3 loop: CASSERAGELFF. The CDR3 DNA reads as TGTGCCAGCAGCGAGCGGGCCGGGGAGCTGTTTTTT.

The chain is built from TRBV29-1 and TRBJ2-1; 9 nucleotides align to TRBD2. The V gene's germline CDR1 is SQVTM and CDR2 ANQGSEA. V gave up 4 bases and J gave up 4 bases; unmatched junction bases: 14. The CDR3 spans 17 residues. The CDR3 sequence is CSVAGFSGSGKYNEQFF. Here the CDR3 DNA reads TGCAGCGTTGCCGGGTTTAGCGGGAGTGGAAAGTACAATGAGCAGTTCTTC.

The V and J genes are TRBV5-1 and TRBJ2-7, with 8 bases identical to TRBD1. After removal of 5 bases from V and 2 bases from J, the junction contained 12 bases not matched to a gene. CDR3 length: 16 residues. Germline CDR1 is SGHRS and CDR2 is YFSETQ. CDR3 nucleotides: TGCGCCAGCAGTCCTGGCGGGTCGGGACAGGCCTACGAGCAGTACTTC. Translating it yields CASSPGGSGQAYEQYF. The variable domain in full, completed from reference TRBV5-1 and TRBJ2-7, reads KAGVTQTPRYLIKTRGQQVTLSCSPISGHRSVSWYQQTPGQGLQFLFEYFSETQRNKGNFPGRFSGRQFSNSRSEMNVSTLELGDSALYLCASSPGGSGQAYEQYFGPGTRLTVT.